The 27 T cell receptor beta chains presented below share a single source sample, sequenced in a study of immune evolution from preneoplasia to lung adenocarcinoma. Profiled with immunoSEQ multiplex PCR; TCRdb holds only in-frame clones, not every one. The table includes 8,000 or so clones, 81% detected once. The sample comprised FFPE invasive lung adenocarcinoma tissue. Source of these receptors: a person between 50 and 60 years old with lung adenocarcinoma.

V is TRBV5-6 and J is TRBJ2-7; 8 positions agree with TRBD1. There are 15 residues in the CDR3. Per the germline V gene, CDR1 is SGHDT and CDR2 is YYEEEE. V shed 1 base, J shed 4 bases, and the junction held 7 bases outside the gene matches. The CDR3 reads CASSLSGGEKYEQYF. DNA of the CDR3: TGTGCCAGCAGCTTGTCAGGGGGCGAGAAGTACGAGCAGTACTTC.

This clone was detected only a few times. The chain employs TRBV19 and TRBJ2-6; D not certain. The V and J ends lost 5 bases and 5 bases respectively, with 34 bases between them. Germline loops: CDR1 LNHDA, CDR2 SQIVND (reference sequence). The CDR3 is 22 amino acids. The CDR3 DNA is TGTGCCAGTAGTCGGCTCGTGACAAATCACAAAGTCTCACAAAGTCGGGCCAACGTCCTGACTTTC. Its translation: CASSRLVTNHKVSQSRANVLTF.

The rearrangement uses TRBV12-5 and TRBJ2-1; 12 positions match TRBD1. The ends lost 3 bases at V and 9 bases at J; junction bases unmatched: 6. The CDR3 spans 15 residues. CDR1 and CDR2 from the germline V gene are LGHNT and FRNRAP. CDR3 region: CASGLGDRGRGEQFF. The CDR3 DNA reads TGTGCTAGTGGTTTAGGGGACAGGGGGCGCGGTGAGCAGTTCTTC.

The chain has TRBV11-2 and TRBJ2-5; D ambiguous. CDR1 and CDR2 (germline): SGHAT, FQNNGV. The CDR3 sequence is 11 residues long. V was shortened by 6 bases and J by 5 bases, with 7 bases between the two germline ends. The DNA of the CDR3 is TGTGCCAGCAGACAAGGGGAGACCCAGTACTTC. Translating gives CASRQGETQYF.

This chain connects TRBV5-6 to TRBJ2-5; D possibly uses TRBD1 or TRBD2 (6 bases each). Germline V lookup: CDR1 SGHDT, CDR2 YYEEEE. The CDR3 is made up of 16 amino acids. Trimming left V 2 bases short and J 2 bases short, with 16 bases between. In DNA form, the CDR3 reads TGTGCCAGCAGCTTCCTCGGGGGCGCGACACAAGAGACCCAGTACTTC. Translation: CASSFLGGATQETQYF.

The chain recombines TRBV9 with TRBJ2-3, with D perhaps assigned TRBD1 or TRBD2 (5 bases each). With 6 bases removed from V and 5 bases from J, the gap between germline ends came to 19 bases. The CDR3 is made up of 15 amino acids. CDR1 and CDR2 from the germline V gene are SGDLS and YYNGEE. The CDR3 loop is CASTPRDRAQDTQYF. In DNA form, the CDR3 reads TGTGCCAGCACACCCCGGGACCGAGCACAAGATACGCAGTATTTT.

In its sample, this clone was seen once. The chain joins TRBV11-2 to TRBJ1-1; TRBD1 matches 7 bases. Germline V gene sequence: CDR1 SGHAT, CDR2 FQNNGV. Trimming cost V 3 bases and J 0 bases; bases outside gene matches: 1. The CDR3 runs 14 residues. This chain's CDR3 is CASSLGQLNTEAFF. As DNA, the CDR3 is TGTGCCAGCAGCTTGGGACAGTTGAACACTGAAGCTTTCTTT.

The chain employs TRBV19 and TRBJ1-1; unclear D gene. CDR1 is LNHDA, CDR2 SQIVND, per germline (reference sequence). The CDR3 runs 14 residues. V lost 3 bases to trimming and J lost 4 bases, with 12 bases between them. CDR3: CASSMFGEGTEAFF. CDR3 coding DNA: TGTGCCAGTAGTATGTTTGGGGAGGGCACTGAAGCTTTCTTT.

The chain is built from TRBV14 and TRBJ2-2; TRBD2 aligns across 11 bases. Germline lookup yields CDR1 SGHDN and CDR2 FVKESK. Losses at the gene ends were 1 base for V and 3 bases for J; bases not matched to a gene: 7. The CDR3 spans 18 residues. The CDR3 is CASSQGPSGRRDTGELFF. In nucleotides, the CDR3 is TGTGCCAGCAGCCAAGGTCCTAGCGGGAGGAGGGACACCGGGGAGCTGTTTTTT.

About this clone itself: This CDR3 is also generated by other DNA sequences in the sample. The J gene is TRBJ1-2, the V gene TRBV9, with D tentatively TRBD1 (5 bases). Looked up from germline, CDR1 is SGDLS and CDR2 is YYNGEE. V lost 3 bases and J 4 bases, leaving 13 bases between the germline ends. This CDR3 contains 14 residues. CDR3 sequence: CASSGWTNSYGYTF. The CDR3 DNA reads TGTGCCAGCAGCGGGTGGACAAATTCCTATGGCTACACCTTC.

This CDR3 is CASSTGQGSTDTQYF. CDR3 DNA sequence: TGTGCCAGCAGCACCGGACAGGGGAGCACAGATACGCAGTATTTT. J is TRBJ2-3 and V is TRBV5-6; 9 bases match TRBD1. This CDR3 has 15 amino acids. The junction had 3 bases not matched to a gene; V was cut back by 4 bases and J by 0 bases. Germline CDR1 and CDR2: SGHDT and YYEEEE. Full variable domain (outside the CDR3, taken from reference TRBV5-6 and TRBJ2-3): DAGVTQSPTHLIKTRGQQVTLRCSPKSGHDTVSWYQQALGQGPQFIFQYYEEEERQRGNFPDRFSGHQFPNYSSELNVNALLLGDSALYLCASSTGQGSTDTQYFGPGTRLTVL.

CDR3 sequence: CASSESGPRVPLGNQPQHF. The CDR3, as DNA: TGCGCCAGCAGTGAGTCGGGCCCCAGGGTCCCACTTGGCAATCAGCCCCAGCATTTT. The V gene is TRBV10-2, the J gene TRBJ1-5; weak D call: TRBD1 (5 bases). CDR1 and CDR2 from the germline V gene are WSHSY and SAAADI. Trimming took 0 bases from V and 2 from J, leaving 20 bases between them. The CDR3 sequence is 19 residues long.

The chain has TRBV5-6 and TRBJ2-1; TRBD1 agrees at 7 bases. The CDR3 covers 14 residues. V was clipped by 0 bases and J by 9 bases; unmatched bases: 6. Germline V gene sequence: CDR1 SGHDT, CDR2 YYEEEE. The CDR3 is CASSLGQGSGEQFF. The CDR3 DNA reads TGTGCCAGCAGCTTGGGACAGGGTAGTGGTGAGCAGTTCTTC.

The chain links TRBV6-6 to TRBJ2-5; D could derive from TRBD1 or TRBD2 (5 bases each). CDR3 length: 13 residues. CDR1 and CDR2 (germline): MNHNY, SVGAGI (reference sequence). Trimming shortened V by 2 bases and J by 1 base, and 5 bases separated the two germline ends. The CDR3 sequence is CASSYGGQETQYF. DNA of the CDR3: TGTGCCAGCAGTTACGGGGGCCAAGAGACCCAGTACTTC.

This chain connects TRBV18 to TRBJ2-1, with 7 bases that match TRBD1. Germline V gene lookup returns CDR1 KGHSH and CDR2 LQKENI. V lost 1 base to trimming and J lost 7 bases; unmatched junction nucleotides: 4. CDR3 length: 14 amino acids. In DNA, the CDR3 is TGTGCCAGCTCACCACGAGGGGGCAGGAATGAGCAGTTCTTC. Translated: CASSPRGGRNEQFF.

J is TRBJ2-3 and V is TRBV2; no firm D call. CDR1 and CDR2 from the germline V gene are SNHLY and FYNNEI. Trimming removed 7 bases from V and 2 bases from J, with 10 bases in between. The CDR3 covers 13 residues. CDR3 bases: TGTGCCAGCATCCAGGAGCACACAGATACGCAGTATTTT. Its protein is CASIQEHTDTQYF.

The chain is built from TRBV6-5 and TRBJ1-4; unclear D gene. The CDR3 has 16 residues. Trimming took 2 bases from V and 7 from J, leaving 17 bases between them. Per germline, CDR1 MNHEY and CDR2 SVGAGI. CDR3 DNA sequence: TGTGCCAGCAGTTACGGTGGTGGGTCCCGGGGTGAAAAACTGTTTTTT. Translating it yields CASSYGGGSRGEKLFF.

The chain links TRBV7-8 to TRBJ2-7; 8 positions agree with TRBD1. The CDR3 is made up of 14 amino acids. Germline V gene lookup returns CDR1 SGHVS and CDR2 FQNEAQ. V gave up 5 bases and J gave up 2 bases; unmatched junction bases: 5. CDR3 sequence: CASSPTGEAYEQYF. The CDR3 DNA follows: TGTGCCAGCAGCCCGACAGGGGAGGCCTACGAGCAGTACTTC.

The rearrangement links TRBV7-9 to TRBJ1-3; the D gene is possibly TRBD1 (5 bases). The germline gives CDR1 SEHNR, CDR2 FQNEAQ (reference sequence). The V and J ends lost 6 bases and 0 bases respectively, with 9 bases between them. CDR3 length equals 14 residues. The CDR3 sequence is CASSLDTSGNTIYF. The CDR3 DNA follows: TGTGCCAGCAGTTTGGACACCTCTGGAAACACCATATATTTT.

The CDR3 loop is CASSQVGQETQYF. The CDR3 bases are TGTGCCAGCAGCCAGGTGGGGCAAGAGACCCAGTACTTC. This chain uses TRBV14 with TRBJ2-5; D uncertain. Trimming shortened V by 3 bases and J by 2 bases, and 7 bases separated the two germline ends. CDR3 length: 13 amino acids. Germline V lookup: CDR1 SGHDN, CDR2 FVKESK.

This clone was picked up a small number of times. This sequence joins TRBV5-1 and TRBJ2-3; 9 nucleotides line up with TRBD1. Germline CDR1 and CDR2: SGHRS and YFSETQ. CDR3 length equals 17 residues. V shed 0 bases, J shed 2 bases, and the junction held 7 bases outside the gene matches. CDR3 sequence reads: CASSLGAGQGVTDTQYF. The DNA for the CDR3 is TGCGCCAGCAGCTTGGGGGCGGGACAGGGAGTCACAGATACGCAGTATTTT. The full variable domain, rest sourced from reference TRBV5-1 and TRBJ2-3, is KAGVTQTPRYLIKTRGQQVTLSCSPISGHRSVSWYQQTPGQGLQFLFEYFSETQRNKGNFPGRFSGRQFSNSRSEMNVSTLELGDSALYLCASSLGAGQGVTDTQYFGPGTRLTVL.

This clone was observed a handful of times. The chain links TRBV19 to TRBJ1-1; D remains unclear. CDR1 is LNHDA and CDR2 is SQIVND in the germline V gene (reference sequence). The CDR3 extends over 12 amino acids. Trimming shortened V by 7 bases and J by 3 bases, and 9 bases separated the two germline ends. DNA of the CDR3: TGTGCCAGTAAGCGACAAGACACTGAAGCTTTCTTT. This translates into CASKRQDTEAFF.

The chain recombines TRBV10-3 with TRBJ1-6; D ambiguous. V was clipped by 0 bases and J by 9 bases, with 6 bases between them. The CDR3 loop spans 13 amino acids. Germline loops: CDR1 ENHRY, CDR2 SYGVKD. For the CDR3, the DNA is TGTGCCATCAGTGAGTCGTCGAGTTCACCCCTCCACTTT. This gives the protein CAISESSSSPLHF.

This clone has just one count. CDR3 residues: CASSPVSGSSYEQYF. The CDR3 DNA follows: TGTGCCAGCAGTCCCGTGAGCGGGAGCTCCTACGAGCAGTACTTC. The V call is TRBV27, the J call TRBJ2-7, with 8 bases identical to TRBD2. The CDR3 has 15 residues. Germline-derived CDR1 and CDR2 are MNHEY and SMNVEV (reference sequence). The trim removed 5 bases at V and 0 bases at J, leaving 6 bases unmatched.

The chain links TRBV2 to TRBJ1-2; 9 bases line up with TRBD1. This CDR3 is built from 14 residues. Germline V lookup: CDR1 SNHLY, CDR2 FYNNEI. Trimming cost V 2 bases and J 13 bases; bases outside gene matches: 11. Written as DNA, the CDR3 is TGTGCCAGCAGTGAACGGACAGGGGCAACTTGGCGCACCTTC. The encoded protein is CASSERTGATWRTF.

CDR3 DNA: TGTGCCAGCAGCTACAATAGCGGGGTTGAGGGCTACACCTTC. Translating it yields CASSYNSGVEGYTF. The chain links TRBV11-2 to TRBJ1-2; D ambiguous. Trimming cost V 4 bases and J 8 bases, with 17 bases left between them. This CDR3 comprises 14 residues. Germline V gene lookup returns CDR1 SGHAT and CDR2 FQNNGV.

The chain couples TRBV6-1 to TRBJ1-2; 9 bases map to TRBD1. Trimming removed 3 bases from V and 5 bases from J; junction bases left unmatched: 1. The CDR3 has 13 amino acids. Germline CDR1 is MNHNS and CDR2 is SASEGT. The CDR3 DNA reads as TGTGCCAGCAGTGAGGGGACAGGGTATGGCTACACCTTC. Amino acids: CASSEGTGYGYTF.